This TCR beta chain was obtained from a study of a mutant IDH1 vaccine in newly diagnosed glioma. Study overall: Radiotherapy, temozolomide, or both had been given previously, and both were given to most. Study outcomes and limitations: The vaccine induced immune responses, and these occurred in approximately 94% of patients.

A word on this clone: Its target is unknown.

The trim removed 2 bases at V and 5 bases at J, leaving 6 bases unmatched. Germline CDR1 reads SGHAT; CDR2 reads FQNNGV. CDR3 length: 15 amino acids. This table comes from immunoSEQ multiplex PCR, and its TCRdb copy is limited to in-frame clones, with some not included. The sample has about 59,000 clones; 75% to 95% are singletons. Time point reported: baseline, week 1 (first vaccination visit). Treatment specified: pre-vaccination baseline after standard-of-care therapy. Diagnosis in the donors showed new WHO grade 3 or 4 astrocytomas that were IDH1-mutant and ATRX-lost. This sequence joins TRBV11-2 and TRBJ2-5, with 9 bases that match TRBD1. Sequencing used PBMCs, obtained from a glioma patient treated with radiotherapy, temozolomide or both. The source is a man aged 45-60 years with glioma. CDR3 DNA: TGTGCCAGCAGCTTATCGACAGGGGGTGGGGAGACCCAGTACTTC. It encodes CASSLSTGGGETQYF.